This T cell receptor beta chain stems from a study of T cell repertoires in ileal Crohn's disease. The wider study: Postoperative therapy was given to about half: approximately 10 thiopurines, 15 to 20 anti-TNF agents. Study outcomes and limitations: Active smokers at surgery had more clonal expansions than non-smokers. Clonality above 26.8% at surgery always came with endoscopic recurrence.

Turning to this clone: Antigen specificity is unknown.

Per sample, 500 to 650 nanograms of biopsy DNA were TCRB immunosequenced. Sequencing was performed with immunoSEQ multiplex PCR; in TCRdb, only in-frame clones are kept and a portion is missing. The sample lists more than 15,000 clones, 50% to 75% occurring once. The germline V gene encodes CDR1 WNHNN and CDR2 SYGVQD (reference sequence). Trimming shortened V by 2 bases and J by 3 bases, and 13 bases separated the two germline ends. This CDR3 has 15 residues. This clonotype was sampled from an adult with Crohn's disease. The chain links TRBV10-1 to TRBJ2-5; tentative D call: TRBD2 (6 bases). What was sequenced was ileal tissue. CDR3 sequence: CASSEGGNLKETQYF. The CDR3 coding sequence is TGCGCCAGCAGTGAGGGCGGGAACTTGAAAGAGACCCAGTACTTC.